This TCR beta chain derives from a study of technical replicates of blood from a handful of donors. Measured with immunoSEQ multiplex PCR; TCRdb has only the in-frame clones, and not every one. The sample shows tens of thousands of clones, over 75% of them seen only once. Germline V gene data show CDR1 as ENHRY and CDR2 as SYGVKD. The CDR3 has 15 amino acids. Losses at the gene ends were 0 bases for V and 2 bases for J; bases not matched to a gene: 0. The chain has TRBV10-3 and TRBJ1-5; TRBD1 matches 8 bases. This TCR was sampled from a human donor in good health. Some clones in this sample may be carry-over from other donors' samples. Input material: PBMCs. The CDR3 sequence: CAISESGQGNQPQHF. In DNA form, the CDR3 reads TGTGCCATCAGTGAGTCGGGACAGGGCAATCAGCCCCAGCATTTT.